This T cell receptor (beta chain) was found in a study of blood T cell repertoires in COVID-19. At the level of the study: COVID-19 samples, acute and convalescent, were from the United States, Italy and Spain.

Profiling relied on immunoSEQ multiplex PCR, and the TCRdb table lists in-frame clones only, not all of them. The table lists about 170,000 clones, about 86% of them singletons. The CDR3 loop spans 18 amino acids. V was pared by 0 bases and J by 1 base, with 16 bases between. Per germline, CDR1 SGHTA and CDR2 FQGNSA. The chain recombines TRBV7-2 with TRBJ2-1, with a weak D call TRBD2 (5 bases). The clonotype comes from a man aged 18 to 35 with active or convalescent COVID-19. The specimen was peripheral blood. CDR3 residues: CASSLARVLGGSYNEQFF. In nucleotides, the CDR3 is TGTGCCAGCAGCTTAGCGAGGGTGCTAGGTGGGTCCTACAATGAGCAGTTCTTC.